The rows below give T cell receptor beta chains drawn from one sample of a study of T cell changes during pregnancy in multiple sclerosis. The protocol was immunoSEQ multiplex PCR, while the TCRdb copy is restricted to in-frame clones and leaves out a portion. Altogether under 55,000 clones are present, roughly nine tenths being singletons, with the ten largest covering roughly 10%. The sequences come from CD8+ T cells from peripheral blood mononuclear cells, collected after pregnancy. The receptors originated from a female donor with multiple sclerosis, enrolled in a pregnancy study. The conserved cysteine and the conserved F or W are not part of the CDR3 here. The D gene is left open where the match is weak.

d_call: TRBD1; j_call: TRBJ1-5; v_call: TRBV11-2; cdr3_aa: ASSSEATTGGEQPQH
d_call: .; j_call: TRBJ1-1; v_call: TRBV2; cdr3_aa: ASSEVGLEAF
d_call: TRBD2; j_call: TRBJ2-1; v_call: TRBV30; cdr3_aa: ASTLRLAGSNEQF
d_call: .; j_call: TRBJ1-6; v_call: TRBV10-2; cdr3_aa: ASSEQRNSPLH
d_call: TRBD2; j_call: TRBJ2-1; v_call: TRBV7-6; cdr3_aa: ASSLILAGGNEQF
d_call: .; j_call: TRBJ1-1; v_call: TRBV19; cdr3_aa: ASSSGHDYTEAF
d_call: TRBD2; j_call: TRBJ2-5; v_call: TRBV9; cdr3_aa: ASSGSASGALQETQY
d_call: TRBD1; j_call: TRBJ2-7; v_call: TRBV6-1; cdr3_aa: ASRWDRDYEQY
d_call: TRBD1; j_call: TRBJ2-5; v_call: TRBV18; cdr3_aa: ASSLTGTVLKTQY
d_call: .; j_call: TRBJ2-7; v_call: TRBV14; cdr3_aa: ASSHLPSEQY
d_call: TRBD2; j_call: TRBJ2-5; v_call: TRBV5-6; cdr3_aa: ASSLAVTTSGGETQY
d_call: TRBD1; j_call: TRBJ1-2; v_call: TRBV7-9; cdr3_aa: ASSAGQLYGYT
d_call: TRBD2; j_call: TRBJ2-5; v_call: TRBV9; cdr3_aa: ASSVSIGGAQETQY
d_call: .; j_call: TRBJ1-6; v_call: TRBV27; cdr3_aa: ASSPGLGANSPLH
d_call: .; j_call: TRBJ1-1; v_call: TRBV29-1; cdr3_aa: SVLSRGYEAF
d_call: .; j_call: TRBJ1-4; v_call: TRBV19; cdr3_aa: ATVGGSGEKLF
d_call: TRBD1; j_call: TRBJ2-3; v_call: TRBV7-7; cdr3_aa: ASSLEGGGPDTQY
d_call: TRBD2; j_call: TRBJ2-1; v_call: TRBV9; cdr3_aa: ASSGRGSHNEQF
d_call: TRBD1; j_call: TRBJ1-2; v_call: TRBV2; cdr3_aa: ASRGTGKWGYT
d_call: TRBD1; j_call: TRBJ2-7; v_call: TRBV5-1; cdr3_aa: ASWGTGASEQY
d_call: .; j_call: TRBJ1-1; v_call: TRBV7-3; cdr3_aa: ASALWSNTEAF
d_call: .; j_call: TRBJ1-5; v_call: TRBV7-9; cdr3_aa: ASSLRDSNQPQH
d_call: TRBD2; j_call: TRBJ2-5; v_call: TRBV6-5; cdr3_aa: ASSASGGFRETQY
d_call: .; j_call: TRBJ2-7; v_call: TRBV4-2; cdr3_aa: ASSQGKNFYEQY
d_call: .; j_call: TRBJ2-5; v_call: TRBV9; cdr3_aa: ASSSSNFQETQY
d_call: .; j_call: TRBJ1-1; v_call: TRBV7-9; cdr3_aa: ASSYPGVENTEAF
d_call: .; j_call: TRBJ1-5; v_call: TRBV27; cdr3_aa: ASSASRHSNQPQH
d_call: TRBD1; j_call: TRBJ2-3; v_call: TRBV6-5; cdr3_aa: ASSYRGPFTDTQY
d_call: TRBD1; j_call: TRBJ2-6; v_call: TRBV2; cdr3_aa: ASSEPQGAGANVLT
d_call: .; j_call: TRBJ2-3; v_call: TRBV11-2; cdr3_aa: ASGGNWAMDTQY
d_call: .; j_call: TRBJ2-1; v_call: TRBV19; cdr3_aa: ASSIVLGSNNEQF
d_call: .; j_call: TRBJ2-2; v_call: TRBV6-1; cdr3_aa: ASSRDTNTGELF
d_call: TRBD2; j_call: TRBJ2-1; v_call: TRBV4-1; cdr3_aa: ASSQVAGSSYNEQF
d_call: TRBD1; j_call: TRBJ2-2; v_call: TRBV9; cdr3_aa: ASSGTGGPGELF
d_call: TRBD2; j_call: TRBJ2-1; v_call: TRBV7-3; cdr3_aa: ASGTSGGSYNEQF
d_call: TRBD1; j_call: TRBJ1-4; v_call: TRBV9; cdr3_aa: ASSPRDPGQEEEKLF
d_call: TRBD2; j_call: TRBJ2-1; v_call: TRBV2; cdr3_aa: ASRGGTSGHNEQF
d_call: TRBD1; j_call: TRBJ1-2; v_call: TRBV5-8; cdr3_aa: ASSSDRVAYGYT
d_call: TRBD2; j_call: TRBJ2-1; v_call: TRBV7-8; cdr3_aa: ASSPGRGNEQF
d_call: TRBD2; j_call: TRBJ2-1; v_call: TRBV20-1; cdr3_aa: SARDSGGFF
d_call: TRBD1; j_call: TRBJ2-3; v_call: TRBV7-6; cdr3_aa: ASSSTGETDTQY
d_call: .; j_call: TRBJ1-1; v_call: TRBV2; cdr3_aa: ASSDPATMNTEAF
d_call: .; j_call: TRBJ2-7; v_call: TRBV6-1; cdr3_aa: ASSFGPTRSDEQY
d_call: TRBD1; j_call: TRBJ1-2; v_call: TRBV15; cdr3_aa: ATSRADRGSFGYT
d_call: TRBD1; j_call: TRBJ2-3; v_call: TRBV9; cdr3_aa: ASSVGTGATDTQY
d_call: .; j_call: TRBJ1-4; v_call: TRBV11-2; cdr3_aa: ASSLGPGIEEKLF
d_call: TRBD1; j_call: TRBJ1-5; v_call: TRBV29-1; cdr3_aa: SVAPTGGGNQPQH
d_call: .; j_call: TRBJ2-2; v_call: TRBV25-1; cdr3_aa: ASSEFPTGELF
d_call: TRBD2; j_call: TRBJ2-1; v_call: TRBV7-8; cdr3_aa: ASSLAGGGMFYNEQF
d_call: .; j_call: TRBJ2-1; v_call: TRBV4-1; cdr3_aa: ASSGRGDSYNEQF
d_call: .; j_call: TRBJ2-7; v_call: TRBV5-1; cdr3_aa: ASSLGRDFFYEQY
d_call: .; j_call: TRBJ1-5; v_call: TRBV25-1; cdr3_aa: ASSVGHGQPQH